These 19 T cell receptor beta chains originate from one sample sequenced in a study of cytomegalovirus exposure and HLA in healthy donors. Vbeta (60) and Jbeta (13) primers were used in the PCR. Sequencing was performed with immunoSEQ multiplex PCR; in TCRdb, only in-frame clones are kept and a portion is missing. The repertoire holds 100,000 to 150,000 clones, with approximately 72% as singletons. Sequenced sample: PBMCs. Every receptor here comes from a man aged 18-30 years in good health and CMV-seronegative.

The chain recombines TRBV19 with TRBJ2-2; TRBD2 matches 10 bases. CDR1 and CDR2 from the germline V gene are LNHDA and SQIVND (reference sequence). There are 17 residues in the CDR3. Unmatched junction bases numbered 6, after V lost 2 bases and J lost 3 bases. CDR3 nucleotide sequence: TGTGCCAGTAGTATACTAGCGGGAGCCGCAGACACCGGGGAGCTGTTTTTT. This sequence encodes CASSILAGAADTGELFF.

The V and J genes are TRBV4-3 and TRBJ2-7; 12 bases are a match to TRBD2. With 6 bases clipped from V and 3 bases from J, the junction kept 6 bases outside the gene matches. The CDR3 totals 15 residues. CDR1 LGHNA and CDR2 YSLEER come from the germline V gene. CDR3 nucleotide sequence: TGCGCCAGCAGTCAGGGGACTAGCGGGTTCTACGAGCAGTACTTC. It yields the protein CASSQGTSGFYEQYF.

V is TRBV28 and J is TRBJ2-7; D uncertain. Germline V gene lookup returns CDR1 MDHEN and CDR2 SYDVKM. The ends were cut back, 6 bases at V and 7 bases at J, with 10 bases in the middle. This CDR3 region has 11 residues. CDR3 DNA sequence: TGTGCCAGCAGCGTCATGAGGGAGCAGTACTTC. Protein: CASSVMREQYF.

This clone was recorded a few times. This chain uses TRBV19 with TRBJ2-2; TRBD2 matches at 13 bases. Per germline, CDR1 LNHDA and CDR2 SQIVND (reference sequence). Trimming removed 7 bases from V and 2 bases from J; junction bases left unmatched: 7. The CDR3 loop spans 17 amino acids. The CDR3 is CASMRAGLAGNTGELFF. The CDR3 region has the DNA TGTGCCAGTATGAGAGCGGGACTAGCGGGAAACACCGGGGAGCTGTTTTTT.

Only a few counts were recorded for this clone. For the CDR3, the DNA is TGCGCCAGCAGTCCTAGGACAGGAGCCCACACTGAAGCTTTCTTT. Translated, it gives CASSPRTGAHTEAFF. The V and J genes are TRBV5-1 and TRBJ1-1; 7 bases align to TRBD1. The CDR3 sequence is 15 residues long. Germline V gene data show CDR1 as SGHRS and CDR2 as YFSETQ. Trimming took 5 bases from V and 3 from J; bases not matched to a gene: 10.

The rearrangement links TRBV11-2 to TRBJ2-5, with 14 bases identical to TRBD2. The germline V gene encodes CDR1 SGHAT and CDR2 FQNNGV. This CDR3 region has 16 residues. With 6 bases clipped from V and 3 bases from J, the junction kept 6 bases outside the gene matches. The CDR3 spells CASRHGTSGGEETQYF. CDR3 sequence (DNA): TGTGCCAGCAGGCATGGGACTAGCGGGGGAGAAGAGACCCAGTACTTC.

The chain links TRBV29-1 to TRBJ2-2; TRBD2 might be the D (6 bases). Germline V gene sequence: CDR1 SQVTM, CDR2 ANQGSEA. There are 14 residues in the CDR3. Trimming took 6 bases from V and 5 from J, leaving 16 bases between them. Written as DNA, the CDR3 is TGCAGCGTCCGATCGGGAGTTAGTACCGGGGAGCTGTTTTTT. Its protein is CSVRSGVSTGELFF.

This clone appeared once. V and J are TRBV19 and TRBJ1-2, with D unresolved. Germline V gene data show CDR1 as LNHDA and CDR2 as SQIVND (reference sequence). Trimming shortened V by 1 base and J by 8 bases, and 8 bases separated the two germline ends. This CDR3 contains 12 residues. The CDR3 region has the DNA TGTGCCAGTAGTATAGGGTCGCGGGGCTACACCTTC. Translation: CASSIGSRGYTF.

V and J are TRBV28 and TRBJ1-2, with 9 bases identical to TRBD1. This CDR3 has 15 residues. The trim removed 3 bases at V and 4 bases at J, leaving 6 bases unmatched. Germline CDR1 is MDHEN and CDR2 is SYDVKM. The CDR3 DNA reads TGTGCCAGCAGTTTGGAGGGACAGGGATCCTATGGCTACACCTTC. Its protein is CASSLEGQGSYGYTF.

This clone was observed a few times. The rearrangement uses TRBV6-6 and TRBJ1-1; D is ambiguous. Germline CDR1 and CDR2: MNHNY and SVGAGI (reference sequence). V was clipped by 0 bases and J by 0 bases, with 11 bases between them. This CDR3 has 16 amino acids. For the CDR3, the DNA is TGTGCCAGCAGTTACTCGAGCGTCGTCCTGAACACTGAAGCTTTCTTT. This codes for CASSYSSVVLNTEAFF.

This sequence joins TRBV7-2 and TRBJ2-2; TRBD1 matches 8 bases. The germline V gene has CDR1 SGHTA and CDR2 FQGNSA. CDR3 length equals 18 residues. J lost 3 bases, V lost 0 bases, and 9 bases had no gene match. The CDR3 loop is CASSLAAGGASDTGELFF. DNA for the CDR3: TGTGCCAGCAGCTTAGCGGCAGGGGGCGCATCAGACACCGGGGAGCTGTTTTTT.

This chain joins TRBV5-1 and TRBJ2-7, with a tentative D call TRBD1 (6 bases). Looked up from germline, CDR1 is SGHRS and CDR2 is YFSETQ. Trimming pared 2 bases from V and 3 bases from J, leaving 9 bases between. This CDR3 region has 13 residues. The CDR3: CASSFRQDYEQYF. For the CDR3, the DNA is TGCGCCAGCAGCTTCCGACAGGACTACGAGCAGTACTTC.

The chain recombines TRBV25-1 with TRBJ2-1; 9 positions match TRBD2. Germline assignment: CDR1 MGHDK and CDR2 SYGVNS. The J segment lost 7 bases and the V segment lost 0 bases, leaving 10 bases of the junction unmatched. This CDR3 contains 17 residues. Here the CDR3 reads CASSEYRRAGGLNEQFF. The CDR3 nucleotides read TGTGCCAGCAGTGAATATCGGAGGGCGGGGGGGCTAAATGAGCAGTTCTTC. Variable domain in full (rest from reference TRBV25-1 and TRBJ2-1): EADIYQTPRYLVIGTGKKITLECSQTMGHDKMYWYQQDPGMELHLIHYSYGVNSTEKGDLSSESTVSRIRTEHFPLTLESARPSHTSQYLCASSEYRRAGGLNEQFFGPGTRLTVL.

The CDR3 loop reads CAWSRNGQGGNQPQHF. The CDR3 DNA sequence: TGTGCCTGGAGTCGAAACGGACAGGGCGGCAATCAGCCCCAGCATTTT. This chain connects TRBV30 to TRBJ1-5; 8 bases are shared with TRBD1. From germline, CDR1 is GTSNPN and CDR2 SVGIG (reference sequence). The V and J ends lost 2 bases and 2 bases, in that order; junction bases with no gene match: 8. The CDR3 length is 16 residues.

V gene TRBV7-9 combines with J gene TRBJ1-2, with a tentative D call TRBD1 (5 bases). The CDR3 extends over 14 amino acids. Trimming stripped 5 bases from V and 7 bases from J, with 17 bases between. The germline CDR1 and CDR2 sequences are SEHNR and FQNEAQ (reference sequence). CDR3 sequence: CASSRGHLTGGYTF. In DNA form, the CDR3 reads TGTGCCAGCAGCCGTGGACACCTAACGGGTGGCTACACCTTC.

The chain recombines TRBV27 with TRBJ1-5; weak D call: TRBD1 (6 bases). CDR3 length: 13 amino acids. The germline CDR1 and CDR2 sequences are MNHEY and SMNVEV (reference sequence). Trimming took off 2 bases at V and 7 bases at J, with 9 bases between the two ends. The CDR3 spells CASSLQGRQPQHF. DNA for the CDR3: TGTGCCAGCAGTTTACAGGGGCGGCAGCCCCAGCATTTT.

The rearrangement links TRBV19 to TRBJ1-1, with TRBD1 as a possible D gene (5 bases). The germline V gene has CDR1 LNHDA and CDR2 SQIVND (reference sequence). The CDR3 contains 14 residues. V shed 7 bases and J shed 2 bases, with 14 bases lying between them. DNA for the CDR3: TGTGCCAGTACCCCCGAGTGGGGCAACACTGAAGCTTTCTTT. It specifies CASTPEWGNTEAFF.

CDR3 nucleotide sequence: TGTGCCAGCAGCTTAGACGGGACAGCCACTTTTAACTATGGCTACACCTTC. Translating gives CASSLDGTATFNYGYTF. The chain employs TRBV5-6 and TRBJ1-2; TRBD1 matches at 7 bases. J lost 1 base, V lost 2 bases, and 11 bases had no gene match. The CDR3 sequence is 17 residues long. Germline loops: CDR1 SGHDT, CDR2 YYEEEE.

The chain carries TRBV18 and TRBJ1-1; D gene ambiguous. The CDR3 is 17 amino acids. Germline values: CDR1 KGHSH, CDR2 LQKENI. V lost 3 bases and J 1 base, leaving 18 bases between the germline ends. The CDR3 protein is CASSPIYHGRANTEAFF. The CDR3 DNA follows: TGTGCCAGCTCACCCATATACCACGGGAGGGCGAACACTGAAGCTTTCTTT.